This T cell receptor (beta chain) derives from a study of T cell repertoires in cytomegalovirus infection. In the study overall: Through public TCR beta signatures, both CMV infection and matching HLA type were indicated.

On this clonotype: The target antigen is unknown. Since no conserved phenylalanine or tryptophan closes the CDR3, a read error is the likely cause.

Trimming shortened V by 1 base and J by 7 bases, and 8 bases separated the two germline ends. CDR1 and CDR2 from the germline V gene are MGHRA and YSYEKL. The CDR3 has 12 residues. TCRdb ran MiXCR on the reads and lists one entry per CDR3 protein. This table holds around 900,000 distinct CDR3 sequences, roughly 30% found once. This chain uses TRBV4-1 with TRBJ2-7; D is unresolved. Sequencing was performed on cultured CD8+ T cells from PBMCs, taken from culture after CMV antigen stimulation. The clonotype comes from a human donor in good health (CMV status not recorded). Some clones in this sample may be carry-over from other donors' samples. CDR3 sequence (DNA): TGCGCCAGCAGCCAAGCCCTGGGGGAGCAGTACTTA. Its protein is CASSQALGEQYL.